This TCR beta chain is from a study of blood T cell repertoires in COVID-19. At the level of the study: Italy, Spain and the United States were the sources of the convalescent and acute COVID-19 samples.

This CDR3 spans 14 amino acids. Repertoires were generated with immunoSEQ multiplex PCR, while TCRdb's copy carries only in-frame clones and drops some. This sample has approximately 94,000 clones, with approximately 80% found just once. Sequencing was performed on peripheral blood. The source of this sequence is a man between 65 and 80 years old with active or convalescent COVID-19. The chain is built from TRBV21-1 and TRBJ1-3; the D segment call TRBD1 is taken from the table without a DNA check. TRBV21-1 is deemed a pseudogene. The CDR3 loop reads CASSKTRGGNTIYF. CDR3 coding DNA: TGTGCCAGCAGCAAAACGAGGGGGGGAAACACCATATATTTT.